This T cell receptor (beta chain) appears in the sequencing data of a study of technical replicates of blood from a handful of donors. Profiled with immunoSEQ multiplex PCR; TCRdb holds only in-frame clones, not every one. Of around 80,000 clones in the sample, around 94% are singletons; the top ten hold about 0.39%. CDR3 length: 16 amino acids. The germline V gene has CDR1 MGHRA and CDR2 YSYEKL. The V and J ends lost 4 bases and 7 bases, in that order; junction bases with no gene match: 6. The chain links TRBV4-1 to TRBJ2-2, with 13 bases identical to TRBD2. Input material: T cells isolated from PBMCs. The receptor comes from a human donor in good health. The DNA for the CDR3 is TGCGCCAGCAGCCGAGGGACTAGCGGGAATGGCGGGGAGCTGTTTTTT. It specifies CASSRGTSGNGGELFF.